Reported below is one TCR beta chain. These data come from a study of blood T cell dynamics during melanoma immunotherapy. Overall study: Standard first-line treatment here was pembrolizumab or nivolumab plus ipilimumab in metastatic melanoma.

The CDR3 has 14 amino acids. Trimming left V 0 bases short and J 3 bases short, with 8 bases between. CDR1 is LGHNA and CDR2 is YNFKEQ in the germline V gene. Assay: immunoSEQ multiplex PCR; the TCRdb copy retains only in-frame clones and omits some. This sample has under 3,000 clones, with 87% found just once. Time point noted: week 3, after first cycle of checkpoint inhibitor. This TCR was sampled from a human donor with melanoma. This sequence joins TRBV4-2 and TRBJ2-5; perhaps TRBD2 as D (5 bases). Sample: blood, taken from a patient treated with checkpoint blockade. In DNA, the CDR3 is TGTGCCAGCAGCCAAGAACTCGGGAAAGAGACCCAGTACTTC. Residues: CASSQELGKETQYF.